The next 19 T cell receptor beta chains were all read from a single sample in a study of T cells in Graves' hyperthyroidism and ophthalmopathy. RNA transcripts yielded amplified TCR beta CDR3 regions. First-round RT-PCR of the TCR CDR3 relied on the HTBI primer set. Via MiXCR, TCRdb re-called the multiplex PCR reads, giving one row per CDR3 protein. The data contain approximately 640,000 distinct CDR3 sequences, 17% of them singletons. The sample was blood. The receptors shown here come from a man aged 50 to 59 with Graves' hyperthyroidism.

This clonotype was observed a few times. The CDR3 protein is CASSVGVGLGNEQFF. The CDR3 DNA reads as TGTGCCAGCAGCGTAGGAGTCGGACTCGGAAATGAGCAGTTCTTC. The rearrangement links TRBV9 to TRBJ2-1, with D maybe TRBD2 (5 bases). Germline V gene sequence: CDR1 SGDLS, CDR2 YYNGEE. This CDR3 has 15 amino acids. The V gene lost 0 bases and the J gene lost 7 bases, with 14 bases spanning the gap.

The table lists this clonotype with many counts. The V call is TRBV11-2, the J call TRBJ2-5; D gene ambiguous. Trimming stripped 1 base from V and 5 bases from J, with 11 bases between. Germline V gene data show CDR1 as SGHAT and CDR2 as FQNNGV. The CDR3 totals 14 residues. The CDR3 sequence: CASSLGGSFETQYF. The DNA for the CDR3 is TGTGCCAGCAGCTTAGGGGGTAGCTTTGAGACCCAGTACTTC.

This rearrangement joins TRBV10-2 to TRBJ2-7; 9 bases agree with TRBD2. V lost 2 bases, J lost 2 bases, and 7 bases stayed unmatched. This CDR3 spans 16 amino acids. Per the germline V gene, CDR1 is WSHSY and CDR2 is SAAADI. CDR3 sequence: CASSEVGSGRAYEQYF. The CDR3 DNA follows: TGCGCCAGCAGTGAGGTGGGTAGCGGGAGAGCCTACGAGCAGTACTTC.

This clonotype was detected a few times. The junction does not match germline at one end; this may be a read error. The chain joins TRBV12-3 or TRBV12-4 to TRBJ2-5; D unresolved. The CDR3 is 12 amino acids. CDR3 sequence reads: CASSLSQEAQYF. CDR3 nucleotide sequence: TGTGCCAGCAGTTTATCCCAAGAGGCCCAGTACTTC.

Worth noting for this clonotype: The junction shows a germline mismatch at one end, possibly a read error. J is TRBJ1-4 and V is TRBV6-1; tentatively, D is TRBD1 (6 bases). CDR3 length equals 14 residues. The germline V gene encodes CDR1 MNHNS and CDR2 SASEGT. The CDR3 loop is CASREGGTNEKLFF. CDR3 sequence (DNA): TGTGCCAGCAGAGAAGGGGGAACTAATGAAAAACTGTTTTTT.

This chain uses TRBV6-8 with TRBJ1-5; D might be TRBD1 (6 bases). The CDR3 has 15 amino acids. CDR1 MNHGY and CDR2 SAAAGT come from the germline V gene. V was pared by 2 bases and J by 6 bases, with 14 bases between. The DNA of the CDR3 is TGTGCCAGCAGTTACACACAGGGTAGTGGTCAGCCCCAGCATTTT. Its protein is CASSYTQGSGQPQHF.

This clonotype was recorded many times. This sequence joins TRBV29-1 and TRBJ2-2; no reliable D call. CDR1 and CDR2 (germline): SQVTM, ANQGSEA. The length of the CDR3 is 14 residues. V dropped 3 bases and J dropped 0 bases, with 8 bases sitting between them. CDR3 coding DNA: TGCAGCGTTGATAGGCTGGCGAACACCGGGGAGCTGTTTTTT. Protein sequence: CSVDRLANTGELFF.

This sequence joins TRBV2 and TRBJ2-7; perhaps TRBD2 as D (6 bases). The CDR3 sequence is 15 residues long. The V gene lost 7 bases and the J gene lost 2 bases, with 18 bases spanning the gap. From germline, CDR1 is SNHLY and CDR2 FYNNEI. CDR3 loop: CASTPEGSGAYEQYF. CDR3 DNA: TGTGCCAGCACCCCGGAGGGGAGTGGGGCCTACGAGCAGTACTTC. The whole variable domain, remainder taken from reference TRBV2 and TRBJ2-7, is EPEVTQTPSHQVTQMGQEVILRCVPISNHLYFYWYRQILGQKVEFLVSFYNNEISEKSEIFDDQFSVERPDGSNFTLKIRSTKLEDSAMYFCASTPEGSGAYEQYFGPGTRLTVT.

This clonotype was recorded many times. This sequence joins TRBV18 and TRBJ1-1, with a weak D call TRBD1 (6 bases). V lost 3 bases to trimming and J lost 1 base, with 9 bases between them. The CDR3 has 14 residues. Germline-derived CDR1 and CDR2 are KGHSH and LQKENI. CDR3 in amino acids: CASSPLDRNTEAFF. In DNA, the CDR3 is TGTGCCAGCTCACCCCTGGACAGGAACACTGAAGCTTTCTTT.

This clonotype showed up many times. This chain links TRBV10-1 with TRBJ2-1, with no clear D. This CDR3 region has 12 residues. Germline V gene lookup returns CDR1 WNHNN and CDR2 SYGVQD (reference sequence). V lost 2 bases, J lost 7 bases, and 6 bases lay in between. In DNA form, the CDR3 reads TGCGCCAGCAGTGAGGGATTTAATGAGCAGTTCTTC. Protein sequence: CASSEGFNEQFF.

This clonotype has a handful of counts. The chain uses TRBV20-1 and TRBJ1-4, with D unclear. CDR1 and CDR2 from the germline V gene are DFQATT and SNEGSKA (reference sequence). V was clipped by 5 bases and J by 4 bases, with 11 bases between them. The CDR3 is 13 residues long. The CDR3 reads CSAPEPYNEKLFF. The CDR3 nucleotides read TGCAGTGCTCCAGAGCCCTATAATGAAAAACTGTTTTTT.

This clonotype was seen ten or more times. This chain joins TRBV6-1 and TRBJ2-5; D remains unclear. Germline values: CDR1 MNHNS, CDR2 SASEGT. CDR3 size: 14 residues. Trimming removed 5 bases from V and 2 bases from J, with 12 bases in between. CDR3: CASSYWSAQETQYF. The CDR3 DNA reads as TGTGCCAGCAGTTATTGGTCAGCACAAGAGACCCAGTACTTC.

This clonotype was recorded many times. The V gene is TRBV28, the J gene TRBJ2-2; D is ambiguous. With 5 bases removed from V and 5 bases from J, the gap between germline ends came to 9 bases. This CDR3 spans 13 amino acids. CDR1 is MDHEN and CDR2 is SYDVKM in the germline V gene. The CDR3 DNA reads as TGTGCCAGCAGTCTAATGACTACCGGGGAGCTGTTTTTT. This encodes CASSLMTTGELFF.

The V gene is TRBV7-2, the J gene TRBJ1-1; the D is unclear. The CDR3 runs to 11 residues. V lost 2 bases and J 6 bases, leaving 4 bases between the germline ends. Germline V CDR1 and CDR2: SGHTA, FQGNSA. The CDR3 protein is CASSLMAEAFF. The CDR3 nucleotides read TGTGCCAGCAGCTTAATGGCTGAAGCTTTCTTT.

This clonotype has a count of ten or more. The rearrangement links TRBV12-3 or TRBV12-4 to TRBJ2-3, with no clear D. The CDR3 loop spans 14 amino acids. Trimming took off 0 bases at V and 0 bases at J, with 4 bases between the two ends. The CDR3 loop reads CASSLAYSTDTQYF. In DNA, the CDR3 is TGTGCCAGCAGTTTAGCGTACAGCACAGATACGCAGTATTTT.

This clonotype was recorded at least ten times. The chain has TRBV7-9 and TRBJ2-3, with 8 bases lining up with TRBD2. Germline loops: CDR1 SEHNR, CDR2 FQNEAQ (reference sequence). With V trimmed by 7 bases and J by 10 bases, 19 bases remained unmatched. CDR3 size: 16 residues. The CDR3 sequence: CASTHLRGSGSGPQYF. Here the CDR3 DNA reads TGTGCCAGCACCCATCTTCGGGGAAGCGGGAGCGGTCCGCAGTATTTT.

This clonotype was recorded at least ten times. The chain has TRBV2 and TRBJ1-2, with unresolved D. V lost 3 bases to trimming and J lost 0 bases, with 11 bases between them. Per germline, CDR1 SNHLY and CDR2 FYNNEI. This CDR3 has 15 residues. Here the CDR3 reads CASSEVGRSNYGYTF. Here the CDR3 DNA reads TGTGCCAGCAGTGAGGTCGGCAGATCTAACTATGGCTACACCTTC.

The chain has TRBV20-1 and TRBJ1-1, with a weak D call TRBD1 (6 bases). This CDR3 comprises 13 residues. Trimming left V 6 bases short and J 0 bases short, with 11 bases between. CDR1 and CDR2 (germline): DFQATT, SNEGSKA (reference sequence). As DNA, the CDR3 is TGCAGTGCCTTTGGACAGTTGAACACTGAAGCTTTCTTT. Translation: CSAFGQLNTEAFF.

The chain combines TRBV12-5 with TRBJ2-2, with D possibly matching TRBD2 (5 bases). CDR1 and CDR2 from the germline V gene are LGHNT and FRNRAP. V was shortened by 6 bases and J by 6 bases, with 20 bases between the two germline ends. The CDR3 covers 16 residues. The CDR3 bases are TGTGCTAGTGGGGGTGGGGAGAGAATGGATCCCGGGGAGCTGTTTTTT. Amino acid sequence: CASGGGERMDPGELFF.